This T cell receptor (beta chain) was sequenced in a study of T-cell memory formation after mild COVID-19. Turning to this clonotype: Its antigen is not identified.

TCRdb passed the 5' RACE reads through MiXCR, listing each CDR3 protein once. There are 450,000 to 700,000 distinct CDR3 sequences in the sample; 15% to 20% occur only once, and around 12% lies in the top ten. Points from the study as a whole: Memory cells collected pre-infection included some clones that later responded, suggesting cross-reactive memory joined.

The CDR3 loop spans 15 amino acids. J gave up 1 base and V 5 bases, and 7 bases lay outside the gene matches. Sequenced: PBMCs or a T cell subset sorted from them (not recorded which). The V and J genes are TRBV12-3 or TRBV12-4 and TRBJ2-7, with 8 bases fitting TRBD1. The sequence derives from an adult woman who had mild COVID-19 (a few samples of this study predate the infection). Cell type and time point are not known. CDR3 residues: CASSPTYRGSYEQYF. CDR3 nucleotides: TGTGCCAGCAGTCCAACATACAGGGGGTCCTACGAGCAGTACTTC.